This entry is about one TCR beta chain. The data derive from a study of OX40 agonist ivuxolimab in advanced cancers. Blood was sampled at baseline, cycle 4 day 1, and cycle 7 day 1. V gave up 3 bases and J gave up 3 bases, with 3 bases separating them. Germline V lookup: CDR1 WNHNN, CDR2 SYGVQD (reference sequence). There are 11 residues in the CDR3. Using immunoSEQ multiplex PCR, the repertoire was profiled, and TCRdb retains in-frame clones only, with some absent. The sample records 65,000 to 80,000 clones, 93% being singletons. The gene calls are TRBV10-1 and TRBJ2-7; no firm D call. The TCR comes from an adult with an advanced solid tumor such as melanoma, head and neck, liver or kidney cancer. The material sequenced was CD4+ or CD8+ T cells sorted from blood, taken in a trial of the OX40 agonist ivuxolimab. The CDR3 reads CASSDSYEQYF. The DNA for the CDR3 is TGCGCCAGCAGTGACAGCTACGAGCAGTACTTC.